The 8 T cell receptor beta chains listed next were all sequenced from one sample in a study of T-cell memory formation after mild COVID-19. TCRdb passed the 5' RACE reads through MiXCR, listing each CDR3 protein once. The sample contains about 430,000 distinct CDR3 sequences, approximately 19% of which appear only once. The sequencing sample was made of PBMCs or a T cell subset sorted from them (not recorded which). The receptors here all came from a man aged 18 to 35 who had mild COVID-19 (a few samples of this study predate the infection). Cell type and time point are not known.

This clonotype came up a few times. CDR3: CASSRLRDRGTDTQYF. The CDR3 DNA reads TGCGCCAGCAGTCGACTCCGGGACAGGGGCACAGATACGCAGTATTTT. The chain employs TRBV5-1 and TRBJ2-3; 9 bases are a match to TRBD1. The CDR3 is 16 amino acids. The junction had 8 bases not matched to a gene; V was cut back by 5 bases and J by 1 base. Germline V gene sequence: CDR1 SGHRS, CDR2 YFSETQ.

This clonotype was picked up a small number of times. The chain joins TRBV7-8 to TRBJ2-2, with D possibly TRBD2 on 7 matching bases. With 5 bases removed from V and 1 base from J, the gap between germline ends came to 14 bases. This CDR3 comprises 16 residues. From germline, CDR1 is SGHVS and CDR2 FQNEAQ. As DNA, the CDR3 is TGTGCCAGCAGCCTCCTGGGGGGGCTGAACACCGGGGAGCTGTTTTTT. Residues: CASSLLGGLNTGELFF.

The chain combines TRBV7-3 with TRBJ2-2; TRBD1 matches at 8 bases. The trim removed 6 bases at V and 3 bases at J, leaving 6 bases unmatched. This CDR3 comprises 15 residues. The germline V gene encodes CDR1 SGHTA and CDR2 FQGTGA. The CDR3 reads CASSRDRRDTGELFF. The DNA for the CDR3 is TGTGCCAGCAGTCGGGACAGGCGGGACACCGGGGAGCTGTTTTTT. The whole variable domain, filled in from reference TRBV7-3 and TRBJ2-2, reads GAGVSQTPSNKVTEKGKYVELRCDPISGHTALYWYRQSLGQGPEFLIYFQGTGAADDSGLPNDRFFAVRPEGSVSTLKIQRTERGDSAVYLCASSRDRRDTGELFFGEGSRLTVL.

This clonotype was detected ten times or more. The genes are TRBV12-3 or TRBV12-4 and TRBJ1-2; weak D call: TRBD1 (5 bases). V shed 5 bases and J shed 8 bases, with 15 bases lying between them. The CDR3 covers 13 residues. In DNA form, the CDR3 reads TGTGCCAGCAGTCTGGACACCGCTCGGGGCTACACCTTC. Translated, it gives CASSLDTARGYTF.

The chain uses TRBV7-9 and TRBJ1-6; D unresolved. The CDR3 covers 15 residues. Trimming removed 1 base from V and 3 bases from J, with 7 bases in between. Germline V gene sequence: CDR1 SEHNR, CDR2 FQNEAQ (reference sequence). The CDR3 bases are TGTGCCAGCAGCTTAGAATCCCTCTATAATTCACCCCTCCACTTT. Translation: CASSLESLYNSPLHF. Filled out from reference TRBV7-9 and TRBJ1-6, the complete variable domain reads DTGVSQNPRHKITKRGQNVTFRCDPISEHNRLYWYRQTLGQGPEFLTYFQNEAQLEKSRLLSDRFSAERPKGSFSTLEIQRTEQGDSAMYLCASSLESLYNSPLHFGNGTRLTVT.

This clonotype was seen repeatedly, ten times or more. The CDR3 here is CASSQDPGGYNEQFF. The CDR3 DNA reads TGCGCCAGCAGCCAAGATCCGGGGGGCTACAATGAGCAGTTCTTC. The gene calls are TRBV4-3 and TRBJ2-1; TRBD2 matches at 7 bases. The V and J ends lost 0 bases and 3 bases, in that order; junction bases with no gene match: 2. From germline, CDR1 is LGHNA and CDR2 YSLEER. This CDR3 comprises 15 residues.

This clonotype showed up just a few times. The chain recombines TRBV7-9 with TRBJ2-3; D perhaps matches TRBD2 (5 bases). The CDR3 is made up of 13 amino acids. Germline values: CDR1 SEHNR, CDR2 FQNEAQ (reference sequence). Trimming shortened V by 1 base and J by 7 bases, and 9 bases separated the two germline ends. DNA for the CDR3: TGTGCCAGCAGCTTAGAGTCCGGGAATACGCAGTATTTT. This translates into CASSLESGNTQYF. Using reference TRBV7-9 and TRBJ2-3 for the parts outside the CDR3, the full variable domain is DTGVSQNPRHKITKRGQNVTFRCDPISEHNRLYWYRQTLGQGPEFLTYFQNEAQLEKSRLLSDRFSAERPKGSFSTLEIQRTEQGDSAMYLCASSLESGNTQYFGPGTRLTVL.

The chain combines TRBV20-1 with TRBJ1-4; tentative D call: TRBD1 (5 bases). The germline gives CDR1 DFQATT, CDR2 SNEGSKA (reference sequence). Trimming removed 5 bases from V and 6 bases from J, with 19 bases in between. The CDR3 sequence is 15 residues long. The CDR3 region is CSASEIRPGDEKLFF. The CDR3 nucleotides are TGCAGTGCTTCGGAAATCAGGCCGGGGGATGAAAAACTGTTTTTT.